This T cell receptor (beta chain) derives from a study of shared clonotypes between healthy human individuals. Naive CD8 cells comprised CD45RO-negative, CCR7-positively selected cells, excluding terminally differentiated effector memory CD45RA+ cells. Donors included only healthy HIV-negative adults lacking recent acute infections or vaccinations. From germline, CDR1 is DFQATT and CDR2 SNEGSKA (reference sequence). CDR3 length: 11 amino acids. Profiled with immunoSEQ multiplex PCR; TCRdb holds only in-frame clones, not every one. Seen here are about 680,000 clones, 92% observed once, and the top ten hold 24%.

The specimen sequenced was naive CD8+ T cells sorted from blood. This chain joins TRBV20-1 and TRBJ2-2, with D possibly matching TRBD2 (6 bases). This TCR was sampled from a man in his thirties or forties in good health. The CDR3 protein is CGGEWTGELFF. In DNA form, the CDR3 reads TGCGGAGGGGAGTGGACCGGGGAGCTGTTTTTT.